Listed below are T cell receptor beta chains from one sample, sequenced in a study of sequential checkpoint blockade in melanoma. Assay used: immunoSEQ multiplex PCR; TCRdb lists only in-frame clones, some missing. This table holds 18,000 or so clones, roughly 80% found once. Sequences were derived from CD8+ T cells sorted from blood (inferred from file names), sampled from a patient given nivolumab and ipilimumab in sequence. The receptors were sampled from a human donor with melanoma. Both conserved end residues are part of each CDR3. Fields, in order: D gene, J gene, clone size, V gene, CDR3 DNA, CDR3 protein. A D gene is named only where the DNA matches it firmly. Not every row has a clone size; where given, it reads once, few, many or a size class.

TRBD2,TRBJ2-4,once,TRBV29-1,TGCAGCGTAGCGGGAGGGAGGGACATTCAGTACTTC,CSVAGGRDIQYF
NA,TRBJ2-2,NA,TRBV2,TGTGCCAGCAGTGAACAGACGAACACCGGGGAGCTGTTTTTT,CASSEQTNTGELFF
NA,TRBJ2-6,NA,TRBV6-4,TGTGCCAGCAGCGCCCAACCAGGGGCTGGGGCCAACGTCCTGACTTTC,CASSAQPGAGANVLTF
NA,TRBJ2-2,NA,TRBV4-3,TGCGCCAGCAGCCAAGAGTTGCTTGGGGGGACCTACCTTTTAAACACCGGGGAGCTGTTTTTT,CASSQELLGGTYLLNTGELFF
NA,TRBJ1-4,NA,TRBV7-8,TGTGCCAGCAGCTTAAAGTTTGCCAGGGGTTTGGATGAAAAACTGTTTTTT,CASSLKFARGLDEKLFF
NA,TRBJ1-3,NA,TRBV4-3,TGCGCCAGCAGCCAACACGACGTTCCGACAGCTGGAAACACCATATATTTT,CASSQHDVPTAGNTIYF
TRBD1,TRBJ2-7,NA,TRBV30,TGTGCCTGGAGTGCCTCACAGGGGTGGACCGAGCAGTACTTC,CAWSASQGWTEQYF
TRBD2,TRBJ2-5,once,TRBV7-9,TGTGCCAGCAGCTTAACTAGCGGGAGAAAAAAGACCCAGTACTTC,CASSLTSGRKKTQYF
TRBD1,TRBJ1-6,once,TRBV6-5,TGTGCCAGCAGTTACGAGCAGGGGGCCGATAATTCACCCCTCCACTTT,CASSYEQGADNSPLHF
NA,TRBJ2-2,NA,TRBV4-3,TGCGCCAGCAGCTCAGGACATGAAAACACCGGGGAGCTGTTTTTT,CASSSGHENTGELFF
TRBD2,TRBJ2-3,NA,TRBV6-4,TGTGCCAGCAGTGAAGAAGCGGGGGGCAATTCGGATACGCAGTATTTT,CASSEEAGGNSDTQYF
NA,TRBJ2-7,NA,TRBV27,TGTGCCAGCAGTTTGAGAGGAGAAGCCTACGAGCAGTACTTC,CASSLRGEAYEQYF
TRBD2,TRBJ2-5,medium-sized,TRBV7-9,TGTGCCAGCAGCGGGGGGGGAGTCACGGTGGCCCAGTACTTC,CASSGGGVTVAQYF
NA,TRBJ2-5,NA,TRBV5-4,TGTGCCAGCAGCCGTCTAACGGGGACTCAAGAGACCCAGTACTTC,CASSRLTGTQETQYF
TRBD1,TRBJ2-7,few,TRBV7-9,TGTGCCAGTCGGGACAGATACTACGAGCAGTACTTC,CASRDRYYEQYF
TRBD2,TRBJ2-1,NA,TRBV27,TGTGCCAGCAGTTTAGGACTAGCGGGGATCAATGAGCAGTTCTTC,CASSLGLAGINEQFF
NA,TRBJ1-5,few,TRBV6-6,TGTGCCAGCAGTTACCAGGAAGGATTCAATCAGCCCCAGCATTTT,CASSYQEGFNQPQHF